A single sample is the source of the 18 T cell receptor beta chains below, sequenced in a study of shared clonotypes between healthy human individuals (TCRdb year 2020). Receptor libraries were prepared by the immunoSEQ multiplex PCR assay. TCRdb re-hosts the immuneACCESS table, in-frame sequences only. Its copies lack some clones; in the studies checked, an unresolved V gene accounts for under half of them, and the cause for the rest is not known. The sample table contains a few million clones; only one count was recorded for just over 90% of them. The top ten hold around 0.14% of the sample. Source material: naive CD4+ T cells sorted from blood. In light of the paper, this sample's cell subset or site label describes: CD45RA+ positively selected. The receptor set was obtained from a man in his late teens or twenties in good health.

This clone was found once. The rearrangement joins TRBV2 to TRBJ2-1; D is undetermined. The CDR3 is made up of 12 amino acids. Germline CDR1 and CDR2: SNHLY and FYNNEI. V was shortened by 5 bases and J by 10 bases, with 12 bases between the two germline ends. The DNA of the CDR3 is TGTGCCAGCAGTAACACCGCTCGGGAGCAGTTCTTC. Protein sequence: CASSNTAREQFF.

This clone was detected a few times. The chain couples TRBV4-1 to TRBJ1-4, with TRBD1 identical over 7 bases. The V and J ends lost 5 bases and 4 bases, in that order; junction bases with no gene match: 7. The CDR3 has 15 residues. Germline loops: CDR1 MGHRA, CDR2 YSYEKL. The CDR3 bases are TGCGCCAGCAGCTCGGACAGGTCGGGTAATGAAAAACTGTTTTTT. Residues: CASSSDRSGNEKLFF.

In its sample, this clone was seen a few times. The chain carries TRBV5-4 and TRBJ2-5; D possibly corresponds to TRBD1 (6 bases). The V gene lost 0 bases and the J gene lost 1 base, with 7 bases spanning the gap. Germline assignment: CDR1 SGHNT and CDR2 YYREEE (reference sequence). The CDR3 length is 14 residues. The CDR3 reads CASSLAQGQETQYF. The CDR3 nucleotides read TGTGCCAGCAGCTTGGCACAGGGCCAAGAGACCCAGTACTTC. Full variable domain (rest looked up from reference TRBV5-4 and TRBJ2-5): ETGVTQSPTHLIKTRGQQVTLRCSSQSGHNTVSWYQQALGQGPQFIFQYYREEENGRGNFPPRFSGLQFPNYSSELNVNALELDDSALYLCASSLAQGQETQYFGPGTRLLVL.

This chain joins TRBV5-4 and TRBJ2-2; 7 nucleotides match TRBD1. There are 16 residues in the CDR3. In germline, CDR1 is SGHNT, CDR2 YYREEE (reference sequence). V was pared by 1 base and J by 2 bases, with 5 bases of the junction left unmatched. The CDR3 loop reads CASSLTGTANTGELFF. The CDR3 DNA is TGTGCCAGCAGCTTGACTGGGACAGCTAACACCGGGGAGCTGTTTTTT.

This chain links TRBV6-6 with TRBJ1-1, with D perhaps matching TRBD1 (5 bases). V lost 4 bases to trimming and J lost 4 bases, with 13 bases between them. The CDR3 length is 14 residues. Germline CDR1 is MNHNY and CDR2 is SVGAGI (reference sequence). DNA for the CDR3: TGTGCCAGCAGTTTGGGACTCCCAAGCACTGAAGCTTTCTTT. Translated, it gives CASSLGLPSTEAFF.

The chain couples TRBV19 to TRBJ1-5; no clear D. V was trimmed by 7 bases and J by 1 base, leaving 14 bases between them. Germline assignment: CDR1 LNHDA and CDR2 SQIVND (reference sequence). This CDR3 has 15 residues. CDR3 DNA sequence: TGTGCCAGTACACCTATAGGGTCCAGCAATCAGCCCCAGCATTTT. Residues: CASTPIGSSNQPQHF.

This clone was seen only once. The rearrangement uses TRBV6-6 and TRBJ2-7; 8 bases agree with TRBD1. The CDR3 has 14 amino acids. Germline V lookup: CDR1 MNHNY, CDR2 SVGAGI (reference sequence). The V segment lost 8 bases and the J segment 5 bases; nucleotides outside the gene matches: 11. DNA for the CDR3: TGTGCCAGCCGACCCCCGACAGGGGCCCACGAGCAGTACTTC. Its protein product is CASRPPTGAHEQYF.

This chain uses TRBV7-6 with TRBJ2-5; 8 nucleotides match TRBD1. The length of the CDR3 is 15 residues. Germline V lookup: CDR1 SGHVS, CDR2 FNYEAQ. Losses at the gene ends were 1 base for V and 3 bases for J; bases not matched to a gene: 4. This chain's CDR3 is CASSLVSGGEETQYF. The CDR3 nucleotides are TGTGCCAGCAGCTTAGTCTCAGGGGGCGAAGAGACCCAGTACTTC.

V is TRBV30 and J is TRBJ1-5; 8 bases map to TRBD1. Germline CDR1 reads GTSNPN; CDR2 reads SVGIG (reference sequence). CDR3 length: 20 amino acids. Losses at the gene ends were 2 bases for V and 0 bases for J; bases not matched to a gene: 18. The CDR3 reads CAWSPRPDRGRYNSNQPQHF. The CDR3 DNA sequence: TGTGCCTGGAGTCCCCGCCCCGACAGGGGACGTTATAATAGCAATCAGCCCCAGCATTTT.

The chain couples TRBV10-3 to TRBJ2-3; D might be TRBD2 (6 bases). The CDR3 is 15 residues long. The ends were cut back, 0 bases at V and 4 bases at J, with 11 bases in the middle. Germline CDR1 is ENHRY and CDR2 is SYGVKD. CDR3 protein: CAISESVGGPDTQYF. DNA for the CDR3: TGTGCCATCAGTGAGTCGGTAGGAGGGCCAGATACGCAGTATTTT.

A remark on this clone: Other DNA sequences of this sample code for an identical CDR3. The chain carries TRBV6-1 and TRBJ2-2; possible D gene TRBD2, 6 bases. This CDR3 region has 13 residues. Trimming shortened V by 6 bases and J by 1 base, and 6 bases separated the two germline ends. Germline assignment: CDR1 MNHNS and CDR2 SASEGT. This chain's CDR3 is CASRGLNTGELFF. Written as DNA, the CDR3 is TGTGCCAGCAGGGGACTGAACACCGGGGAGCTGTTTTTT.

The J gene is TRBJ2-7, the V gene TRBV5-1; D possibly matches TRBD1 or TRBD2 (5 bases each). The germline V gene encodes CDR1 SGHRS and CDR2 YFSETQ. The CDR3 consists of 15 residues. Between the trimmed V and J ends, which lost 4 bases and 7 bases, there was a span of 21 bases. The CDR3 reads CASSHGTSQIREQYF. The CDR3 bases are TGCGCCAGCAGCCATGGGACCTCCCAGATTCGGGAGCAGTACTTC. Combining the CDR3 with reference TRBV5-1 and TRBJ2-7 gives the whole variable domain KAGVTQTPRYLIKTRGQQVTLSCSPISGHRSVSWYQQTPGQGLQFLFEYFSETQRNKGNFPGRFSGRQFSNSRSEMNVSTLELGDSALYLCASSHGTSQIREQYFGPGTRLTVT.

The table lists this clone with a few counts. V gene TRBV28 combines with J gene TRBJ2-7; D unclear. Between the trimmed V and J ends, which lost 5 bases and 5 bases, there was a span of 10 bases. This CDR3 region has 12 residues. The germline CDR1 and CDR2 sequences are MDHEN and SYDVKM. This chain's CDR3 is CASSAPIHEQYF. The DNA of the CDR3 is TGTGCCAGCAGTGCACCGATCCACGAGCAGTACTTC.

The V call is TRBV5-4, the J call TRBJ2-7; weak D call: TRBD1 (6 bases). Looked up from germline, CDR1 is SGHNT and CDR2 is YYREEE (reference sequence). The CDR3 totals 13 residues. V lost 4 bases to trimming and J lost 4 bases, with 12 bases between them. The CDR3 DNA sequence: TGTGCCAGCAGCCCCCAGGGGCGATACGAGCAGTACTTC. Amino acid sequence: CASSPQGRYEQYF.

This CDR3 reads CASTKNGATNEKLFF. As DNA, the CDR3 is TGTGCCAGCACTAAAAACGGGGCAACTAATGAAAAACTGTTTTTT. The V and J genes are TRBV2 and TRBJ1-4, with D unclear. There are 15 residues in the CDR3. Trimming stripped 7 bases from V and 0 bases from J, with 12 bases between. The germline gives CDR1 SNHLY, CDR2 FYNNEI.

The chain couples TRBV4-1 to TRBJ1-5; 7 bases map to TRBD1. Germline V CDR1 and CDR2: MGHRA, YSYEKL. V shed 0 bases, J shed 5 bases, and the junction held 13 bases outside the gene matches. This CDR3 is 18 amino acids long. DNA of the CDR3: TGCGCCAGCAGCCAAGATTTCTATCCAGGGGGGAAGGATCAGCCCCAGCATTTT. It specifies CASSQDFYPGGKDQPQHF.

The chain recombines TRBV7-6 with TRBJ1-1, with TRBD1 matching over 7 bases. Germline V CDR1 and CDR2: SGHVS, FNYEAQ. V shed 2 bases, J shed 4 bases, and the junction held 1 base outside the gene matches. The CDR3 sequence is 13 residues long. The CDR3 protein is CASSLPGGTEAFF. The CDR3 DNA is TGTGCCAGCAGCTTACCAGGGGGCACTGAAGCTTTCTTT.

The gene calls are TRBV28 and TRBJ1-3; D might be TRBD1 (6 bases). The CDR3 consists of 17 residues. V was cut by 7 bases and J by 0 bases, with 19 bases left in between. CDR1 and CDR2 from the germline V gene are MDHEN and SYDVKM. The CDR3 region is CASIEGGGQFSGNTIYF. CDR3 DNA sequence: TGTGCCAGCATCGAAGGGGGAGGACAGTTCTCTGGAAACACCATATATTTT.